This T cell receptor beta chain was captured in a study of glioma-infiltrating T cells. Study results and caveats: Tissue and blood shared very few CDR3 sequences. Gliomas, especially low-grade, showed above-expected tissue-blood divergence; non-neoplastic patients showed below.

This clonotype was found many times. Its antigen is unidentified. Amplification of TCR alpha and beta CDR3 regions from RNA used iRepertoire nested multiplex PCR. Tissue mRNA or PBMC total RNA, about 85-400 ng, went into one-step reverse transcription and amplification. MiXCR, run by TCRdb on the multiplex PCR reads, gives a single entry per CDR3 protein. The sample lists approximately 120,000 distinct CDR3 sequences; roughly 25% were seen once. V shed 5 bases, J shed 4 bases, and the junction held 11 bases outside the gene matches. Germline CDR1 is SGHTA and CDR2 is FQGNSA. This CDR3 has 15 amino acids.

V gene TRBV7-2 combines with J gene TRBJ2-7; TRBD1 matches 7 bases. The TCR sequence derives from a human donor with low-grade glioma or glioblastoma, undergoing nonglioma brain surgery, or in good health (not recorded which). Sequencing was carried out using glioma tissue, nonneoplastic brain tissue, or PBMCs (not recorded which). The CDR3 region has the DNA TGTGCCAGCAGCGTTGACAGGGCCCCCCGTTACGAGCAGTACTTC. As protein: CASSVDRAPRYEQYF.